The 24 T cell receptor beta chains below were found in one sample sequenced in a study of T cells after yellow fever vaccination. Via MiXCR, TCRdb re-called the 5' RACE reads, giving one row per CDR3 protein. The data hold 340,000 or so distinct CDR3 sequences, with around 13% observed a single time. This specimen was CD4+ T cells sorted from PBMCs, taken 15 days after the yellow fever booster vaccination. These TCRs come from a man younger than 30 who received the YFV17D yellow fever vaccine.

This clonotype was counted only a few times. The CDR3 bases are TGTGCCAGCAGCACTCGGGGGTACGGGCCGCTGTCAGGTGAAAAACTGTTTTTT. Translating it yields CASSTRGYGPLSGEKLFF. The V gene is TRBV4-2, the J gene TRBJ1-4, with D perhaps matching TRBD1 (5 bases). V was trimmed by 5 bases and J by 7 bases, leaving 26 bases between them. CDR1 is LGHNA and CDR2 is YNFKEQ in the germline V gene. The CDR3 is made up of 18 amino acids.

The chain links TRBV6-2 or TRBV6-3 to TRBJ2-5; 14 bases fit TRBD2. J was trimmed by 5 bases and V by 6 bases; bases with no gene match: 8. This CDR3 region has 16 residues. Germline V CDR1 and CDR2: MNHEY, SVGEGT. This CDR3 is CASSSGLAGGDETQYF. The CDR3 DNA sequence: TGTGCCAGCAGCTCAGGACTAGCGGGGGGAGACGAGACCCAGTACTTC.

This clonotype was detected ten times or more. V usage is TRBV4-3 and J usage is TRBJ2-6; D gene unclear. The CDR3 contains 18 residues. Trimming shortened V by 0 bases and J by 0 bases, and 12 bases separated the two germline ends. Germline V gene data show CDR1 as LGHNA and CDR2 as YSLEER. The CDR3 bases are TGCGCCAGCAGCCAAGATCGTGCATTCGGCTCTGGGGCCAACGTCCTGACTTTC. It specifies CASSQDRAFGSGANVLTF.

The rearrangement uses TRBV24-1 and TRBJ2-5, with 7 bases identical to TRBD1. The CDR3 sequence is 14 residues long. V was pared by 4 bases and J by 5 bases, with 6 bases of the junction left unmatched. From germline, CDR1 is KGHDR and CDR2 SFDVKD. CDR3 sequence reads: CATSDLGTVETQYF. DNA of the CDR3: TGTGCCACCAGTGACCTTGGGACAGTCGAGACCCAGTACTTC.

The V call is TRBV6-6, the J call TRBJ2-5, with D possibly matching TRBD2 (5 bases). The germline gives CDR1 MNHNY, CDR2 SVGAGI (reference sequence). CDR3 size: 16 residues. The V end was cut by 5 bases, the J end by 0 bases, with 16 bases between. As DNA, the CDR3 is TGTGCCAGCAGTCCGGGGAACGGCATGTACCAAGAGACCCAGTACTTC. Protein sequence: CASSPGNGMYQETQYF.

This clonotype occurred a few times. This CDR3 is CASRLYRVGDTGELFF. CDR3 sequence (DNA): TGTGCCAGCAGACTATACAGGGTAGGGGACACCGGGGAGCTGTTTTTT. The rearrangement links TRBV6-1 to TRBJ2-2, with D perhaps TRBD1 (6 bases). Trimming removed 6 bases at V and 3 bases at J, with 17 bases between. Germline CDR1 and CDR2: MNHNS and SASEGT. The CDR3 consists of 16 residues.

This clonotype occurred a few times. This sequence joins TRBV11-2 and TRBJ1-5; a possible D gene is TRBD1 (6 bases). This CDR3 contains 16 residues. The germline V and J ends were trimmed by 5 bases and 1 base, with 15 bases remaining between them. Germline V gene data show CDR1 as SGHAT and CDR2 as FQNNGV. This CDR3 is CASSPRGGSSNQPQHF. As DNA, the CDR3 is TGTGCCAGCAGCCCCCGCGGGGGCAGCAGCAATCAGCCCCAGCATTTT.

This clonotype occurred many times. The J gene is TRBJ1-1, the V gene TRBV12-3 or TRBV12-4, with TRBD1 identical over 7 bases. V shed 7 bases, J shed 11 bases, and the junction held 10 bases outside the gene matches. The CDR3 covers 12 residues. This CDR3 is CASTIRGIGAFF. The CDR3 DNA sequence: TGTGCCAGCACCATCAGGGGGATTGGGGCTTTCTTT.

A few counts support this clonotype. This chain connects TRBV20-1 to TRBJ1-2; D is possibly TRBD1 (6 bases). Germline lookup yields CDR1 DFQATT and CDR2 SNEGSKA (reference sequence). V dropped 0 bases and J dropped 5 bases, with 16 bases sitting between them. The CDR3 is 15 residues long. CDR3 residues: CSARDRGGLRYGYTF. The CDR3 coding sequence is TGCAGTGCTAGAGATCGAGGGGGGCTGAGGTATGGCTACACCTTC.

The genes are TRBV5-1 and TRBJ2-1; 9 bases fit TRBD2. The V and J ends lost 4 bases and 9 bases, in that order; junction bases with no gene match: 11. Germline V lookup: CDR1 SGHRS, CDR2 YFSETQ. This CDR3 is 15 amino acids long. CDR3 protein: CASSPDSGGGSEQFF. The DNA of the CDR3 is TGCGCCAGCAGCCCAGATAGCGGGGGTGGGAGTGAGCAGTTCTTC.

In this sample, this clonotype turned up many times. J is TRBJ2-3 and V is TRBV20-1; 8 nucleotides agree with TRBD2. The length of the CDR3 is 15 residues. Unmatched junction bases numbered 12, after V lost 4 bases and J lost 6 bases. Germline V gene sequence: CDR1 DFQATT, CDR2 SNEGSKA (reference sequence). This chain's CDR3 is CSAMVGAGGPDTQYF. CDR3 coding DNA: TGCAGTGCTATGGTCGGGGCGGGGGGCCCGGATACGCAGTATTTT.

The genes are TRBV20-1 and TRBJ1-6; unclear D gene. This CDR3 is 14 amino acids long. CDR1 is DFQATT, CDR2 SNEGSKA, per germline (reference sequence). V was shortened by 6 bases and J by 12 bases, with 21 bases between the two germline ends. The chain's CDR3 is CSARLKQKDGPLHF. CDR3 nucleotides: TGCAGTGCGCGACTAAAACAAAAGGATGGACCCCTCCACTTT.

V is TRBV3-1 and J is TRBJ1-1; TRBD1 might be the D (5 bases). The CDR3 runs to 19 residues. Trimming took 0 bases from V and 1 from J, leaving 21 bases between them. CDR1 is LGHDT and CDR2 is YNNKEL in the germline V gene (reference sequence). CDR3 bases: TGTGCCAGCAGCCAAGACGCGGGGCAGGTCCCCCGCGGGAACACTGAAGCTTTCTTT. Translation gives CASSQDAGQVPRGNTEAFF.

This clonotype was counted only a few times. This chain uses TRBV28 with TRBJ1-1; D is ambiguous. Trimming stripped 2 bases from V and 5 bases from J, with 12 bases between. Germline lookup yields CDR1 MDHEN and CDR2 SYDVKM. The CDR3 length is 14 residues. The CDR3 region is CASSLLTGWTEAFF. DNA for the CDR3: TGTGCCAGCAGTTTACTGACGGGGTGGACTGAAGCTTTCTTT.

This clonotype was found a few times. The chain recombines TRBV18 with TRBJ2-7; D may be TRBD2 (5 bases). Trimming stripped 1 base from V and 2 bases from J, with 9 bases between. Germline V CDR1 and CDR2: KGHSH, LQKENI. This CDR3 contains 14 residues. CDR3 sequence: CASSPLHGAYEQYV. The CDR3 region has the DNA TGTGCCAGCTCACCACTACACGGGGCCTACGAGCAGTACGTC.

This clonotype was counted between two and nine times. CDR3 sequence: CASSQEVDIQYF. The DNA of the CDR3 is TGTGCCAGCAGCCAAGAGGTGGACATTCAGTACTTC. The J gene is TRBJ2-4, the V gene TRBV7-2, with D uncertain. Trimming took off 5 bases at V and 8 bases at J, with 10 bases between the two ends. Germline values: CDR1 SGHTA, CDR2 FQGNSA. This CDR3 has 12 residues. Combining the CDR3 with reference TRBV7-2 and TRBJ2-4 gives the whole variable domain GAGVSQSPSNKVTEKGKDVELRCDPISGHTALYWYRQSLGQGLEFLIYFQGNSAPDKSGLPSDRFSAERTGGSVSTLTIQRTQQEDSAVYLCASSQEVDIQYFGAGTRLSVL.

The chain uses TRBV20-1 and TRBJ2-7; 9 bases are a match to TRBD1. J gave up 5 bases and V 6 bases, and 8 bases lay outside the gene matches. The germline gives CDR1 DFQATT, CDR2 SNEGSKA (reference sequence). The CDR3 has 13 amino acids. CDR3 nucleotide sequence: TGCAGTGCCCCGGACAGGGGCGTCAACGAGCAGTACTTC. Its protein product is CSAPDRGVNEQYF.

The gene calls are TRBV28 and TRBJ2-7, with D possibly matching TRBD2 (6 bases). Germline CDR1 MDHEN, CDR2 SYDVKM. V was trimmed by 6 bases and J by 2 bases, leaving 17 bases between them. This CDR3 comprises 15 residues. CDR3 in DNA: TGTGCCAGCAGCCCCCCCGCAGGGAGGACCTACGAGCAGTACGTC. This sequence encodes CASSPPAGRTYEQYV.

The chain has TRBV5-6 and TRBJ1-4; 10 bases line up with TRBD1. The CDR3 is 15 amino acids. The junction had 8 bases not matched to a gene; V was cut back by 4 bases and J by 8 bases. Germline V gene lookup returns CDR1 SGHDT and CDR2 YYEEEE. The CDR3 DNA sequence: TGTGCCAGCAGCGGGACAGGGGAATGGGTCGAAAAACTGTTTTTT. It translates to CASSGTGEWVEKLFF.

The V gene is TRBV12-3 or TRBV12-4, the J gene TRBJ2-2; D is uncertain. The CDR3 is 15 amino acids. The V end lost 4 bases, the J end lost 3 bases, and 12 bases lay between the germline ends. The CDR3 nucleotides read TGTGCCAGCAGTTCGGGCGACATGTACACCGGGGAGCTGTTTTTT. Residues: CASSSGDMYTGELFF.

In this sample, this clonotype turned up a few times. The chain recombines TRBV7-2 with TRBJ2-2; TRBD2 aligns across 11 bases. Germline V gene lookup returns CDR1 SGHTA and CDR2 FQGNSA. V was clipped by 3 bases and J by 3 bases; unmatched bases: 9. The CDR3 runs to 18 residues. CDR3 residues: CASSFSLSSGGYTGELFF. CDR3 coding DNA: TGTGCCAGCAGCTTTTCTTTATCTAGCGGGGGGTACACCGGGGAGCTGTTTTTT. Together with reference TRBV7-2 and TRBJ2-2, the CDR3 gives the full variable domain: GAGVSQSPSNKVTEKGKDVELRCDPISGHTALYWYRQSLGQGLEFLIYFQGNSAPDKSGLPSDRFSAERTGGSVSTLTIQRTQQEDSAVYLCASSFSLSSGGYTGELFFGEGSRLTVL.

This chain joins TRBV12-3 or TRBV12-4 and TRBJ1-2; D is undetermined. Trimming removed 4 bases from V and 7 bases from J, with 22 bases in between. The CDR3 totals 16 residues. The CDR3 loop is CASSSYLRLGLSGYTF. DNA of the CDR3: TGTGCCAGCAGTTCCTACTTAAGGCTCGGCCTTAGTGGCTACACCTTC.

This clonotype was seen ten or more times. This sequence joins TRBV10-3 and TRBJ1-1; D unclear. Trimming stripped 4 bases from V and 1 base from J, with 10 bases between. Germline V gene lookup returns CDR1 ENHRY and CDR2 SYGVKD. CDR3 length: 14 residues. CDR3: CAISGREGNTEAFF. The CDR3 DNA sequence: TGTGCCATCAGTGGAAGGGAGGGGAACACTGAAGCTTTCTTT.

This clonotype was observed a handful of times. The gene calls are TRBV5-1 and TRBJ2-3; TRBD2 aligns across 12 bases. This CDR3 contains 17 residues. The V and J ends lost 4 bases and 5 bases, in that order; junction bases with no gene match: 11. Germline V gene lookup returns CDR1 SGHRS and CDR2 YFSETQ. The CDR3 DNA reads TGCGCCAGCAGCCCGACGGGACTAGCGGGCCCAGGAGATACGCAGTATTTT. Encoded protein: CASSPTGLAGPGDTQYF.